These 27 T cell receptor beta chains were sequenced from one sample in a study of blood T cell repertoires in COVID-19. Data came from immunoSEQ multiplex PCR; TCRdb stores just in-frame clones and leaves some out. Among a few hundred thousand clones listed, approximately 81% were seen once. Material: PBMCs or T cells enriched from blood (not recorded which). The receptors here all came from a woman aged 45-65 years who had been exposed to COVID-19.

This clone was detected once. The V call is TRBV27, the J call TRBJ2-7; D not resolved. Germline CDR1 is MNHEY and CDR2 is SMNVEV (reference sequence). CDR3 length: 13 residues. Trimming stripped 3 bases from V and 3 bases from J, with 9 bases between. For the CDR3, the DNA is TGTGCCAGCAGTTTTAGAGGCTTCTACGAGCAGTACTTC. Translation: CASSFRGFYEQYF.

V usage is TRBV2 and J usage is TRBJ1-1, with no clear D. The CDR3 totals 15 residues. Trimming shortened V by 4 bases and J by 1 base, and 13 bases separated the two germline ends. Germline-derived CDR1 and CDR2 are SNHLY and FYNNEI. The CDR3 DNA reads TGTGCCAGCAGTGTCGGGGAGCTCCCGAACACTGAAGCTTTCTTT. This encodes CASSVGELPNTEAFF.

The chain couples TRBV6-2 or TRBV6-3 to TRBJ2-3, with 11 bases that match TRBD2. CDR1 and CDR2 from the germline V gene are MNHEY and SVGEGT. V was pared by 6 bases and J by 2 bases, with 7 bases of the junction left unmatched. The CDR3 consists of 16 residues. The CDR3 coding sequence is TGTGCCAGCAGCAGTCGACTAGCGGGGTCCACAGATACGCAGTATTTT. Its protein is CASSSRLAGSTDTQYF.

The chain couples TRBV27 to TRBJ2-7, with D perhaps matching TRBD2 (7 bases). With 5 bases removed from V and 4 bases from J, the gap between germline ends came to 18 bases. This CDR3 has 15 amino acids. Germline loops: CDR1 MNHEY, CDR2 SMNVEV (reference sequence). DNA of the CDR3: TGTGCCAGCAGTCGGGCGGGGGCCACCCTTTACGAGCAGTACTTC. It translates to CASSRAGATLYEQYF.

The gene calls are TRBV6-4 and TRBJ1-1, with D hard to call. V shed 5 bases and J shed 1 base, with 8 bases lying between them. The CDR3 loop spans 13 amino acids. Germline assignment: CDR1 MRHNA and CDR2 SNTAGT. The CDR3 coding sequence is TGTGCCAGCAGTCCAAGAGGGAACACTGAAGCTTTCTTT. It specifies CASSPRGNTEAFF.

This clone was detected once. The chain's CDR3 is CASSPTGDTIYF. The CDR3 region has the DNA TGTGCCAGTAGTCCAACCGGAGACACCATATATTTT. The J gene is TRBJ1-3, the V gene TRBV19; D unclear. V was pared by 5 bases and J by 8 bases, with 10 bases between. There are 12 residues in the CDR3. Looked up from germline, CDR1 is LNHDA and CDR2 is SQIVND (reference sequence).

This clone has only a few counts. The chain links TRBV5-5 to TRBJ1-5, with D maybe TRBD1 (5 bases). Germline V gives CDR1 SGHKS, CDR2 YYEKEE (reference sequence). The CDR3 totals 15 residues. V shed 5 bases and J shed 7 bases, with 19 bases lying between them. The DNA of the CDR3 is TGTGCCAGCAGTTTACAGACAGCTCGAGGACAGCCCCAGCATTTT. It yields the protein CASSLQTARGQPQHF. The full variable domain, in which reference TRBV5-5 and TRBJ1-5 provide the parts outside the CDR3, is DAGVTQSPTHLIKTRGQQVTLRCSPISGHKSVSWYQQVLGQGPQFIFQYYEKEERGRGNFPDRFSARQFPNYSSELNVNALLLGDSALYLCASSLQTARGQPQHFGDGTRLSIL.

V usage is TRBV19 and J usage is TRBJ1-2, with unresolved D. This CDR3 has 13 residues. Germline CDR1 is LNHDA and CDR2 is SQIVND (reference sequence). Trimming took 5 bases from V and 5 from J, leaving 12 bases between them. The CDR3 DNA reads TGTGCCAGTAGTCAGGTGAGGGAGTATGGCTACACCTTC. Protein sequence: CASSQVREYGYTF.

V usage is TRBV9 and J usage is TRBJ2-3; D is unclear. V was pared by 0 bases and J by 6 bases, with 11 bases between. The CDR3 spans 14 residues. The germline CDR1 and CDR2 sequences are SGDLS and YYNGEE. The CDR3 sequence: CASSVATPPDTQYF. DNA for the CDR3: TGTGCCAGCAGCGTAGCTACTCCCCCCGATACGCAGTATTTT.

The chain employs TRBV3-1 (or the pseudogene TRBV3-2) and TRBJ1-2; D not certain. Trimming left V 2 bases short and J 2 bases short, with 9 bases between. Germline CDR1 is LGHDT and CDR2 is YNNKEL (reference sequence). CDR3 length: 14 amino acids. The CDR3 sequence: CASSQLAENYGYTF. The CDR3 region has the DNA TGTGCCAGCAGCCAATTGGCCGAAAACTATGGCTACACCTTC.

The chain is built from TRBV21-1 and TRBJ2-3; the table names TRBD2, a call not compared with the DNA. TRBV21-1 is a listed pseudogene. The CDR3 extends over 14 amino acids. CDR3 DNA sequence: TGTGCCAGTAGATGGGGAGAGAGCACAGATACGCAGTATTTT. Its protein product is CASRWGESTDTQYF.

The V call is TRBV27, the J call TRBJ2-2; D uncertain. There are 15 residues in the CDR3. The V and J ends lost 7 bases and 1 base respectively, with 13 bases between them. Germline assignment: CDR1 MNHEY and CDR2 SMNVEV (reference sequence). The CDR3 DNA is TGTGCCAGCATACTCAGGCAACTGAACACCGGGGAGCTGTTTTTT. Translation: CASILRQLNTGELFF.

The chain couples TRBV2 to TRBJ1-3; D is unclear. The CDR3 totals 14 residues. Looked up from germline, CDR1 is SNHLY and CDR2 is FYNNEI. V lost 4 bases and J lost 4, with 11 bases in between. CDR3 region: CASSGAGSGNTIYF. In nucleotides, the CDR3 is TGTGCCAGCAGTGGTGCTGGGAGCGGAAACACCATATATTTT.

This sequence joins TRBV5-8 and TRBJ1-5, with D possibly being TRBD1 (6 bases). With 0 bases removed from V and 3 bases from J, the gap between germline ends came to 16 bases. Germline-derived CDR1 and CDR2 are SGHTS and YDEGEE. The CDR3 loop spans 17 amino acids. The DNA of the CDR3 is TGTGCCAGCAGCTTGGGTTCCACAGGGTCTTACAATCAGCCCCAGCATTTT. The encoded protein is CASSLGSTGSYNQPQHF.

Of note for this clone: The sample carries other DNA sequences with the same CDR3. This chain uses TRBV2 with TRBJ1-2, with TRBD1 matching over 7 bases. The CDR3 totals 14 residues. J lost 0 bases, V lost 4 bases, and 2 bases had no gene match. From germline, CDR1 is SNHLY and CDR2 FYNNEI. The CDR3 loop is CASSGDRTNYGYTF. The CDR3 DNA reads as TGTGCCAGCAGTGGGGACAGAACTAACTATGGCTACACCTTC.

The J gene is TRBJ2-7, the V gene TRBV5-5; 8 bases match TRBD1. CDR3 length: 17 amino acids. V gave up 4 bases and J gave up 2 bases; unmatched junction bases: 14. Germline values: CDR1 SGHKS, CDR2 YYEKEE (reference sequence). CDR3 loop: CASSGGRGLSGAYEQYF. CDR3 nucleotide sequence: TGTGCCAGCAGCGGGGGCAGGGGGCTCTCAGGGGCCTACGAGCAGTACTTC.

This clone was observed a single time. This rearrangement joins TRBV2 to TRBJ1-2; TRBD1 is a possible D gene (6 bases). Trimming stripped 6 bases from V and 5 bases from J, with 16 bases between. Germline loops: CDR1 SNHLY, CDR2 FYNNEI. The CDR3 spans 14 residues. The CDR3 nucleotides are TGTGCCAGCAGGGACAGTCGACAAGGGTATGGCTACACCTTC. Translated, it gives CASRDSRQGYGYTF.

The chain has TRBV27 and TRBJ1-6; TRBD1 agrees at 7 bases. CDR3 length: 20 residues. Losses at the gene ends were 4 bases for V and 1 base for J; bases not matched to a gene: 16. Germline loops: CDR1 MNHEY, CDR2 SMNVEV (reference sequence). CDR3 sequence reads: CASSSSAVQTGRSYNSPLHF. CDR3 coding DNA: TGTGCCAGCAGTTCCTCCGCAGTCCAGACAGGGCGGTCCTATAATTCACCCCTCCACTTT.

The V call is TRBV3-1 (or the pseudogene TRBV3-2), the J call TRBJ2-6; 10 nucleotides match TRBD1. Germline CDR1 and CDR2: LGHDT and YNNKEL (reference sequence). Unmatched junction bases numbered 6, after V lost 4 bases and J lost 0 bases. The CDR3 runs to 18 residues. The CDR3 DNA sequence: TGTGCCAGCAGCCCACGGACAGGGGGGAGCTCTGGGGCCAACGTCCTGACTTTC. It codes for CASSPRTGGSSGANVLTF.

This clone has more than one count but fewer than ten. V usage is TRBV19 and J usage is TRBJ2-2, with a possible D match to TRBD2 (6 bases). CDR1 and CDR2 from the germline V gene are LNHDA and SQIVND (reference sequence). Trimming removed 4 bases from V and 6 bases from J, with 9 bases in between. The CDR3 is 13 amino acids. The CDR3 DNA reads as TGTGCCAGTAGTACTCGACTAGCCGGGGAGCTGTTTTTT. It codes for CASSTRLAGELFF.

J is TRBJ2-2 and V is TRBV11-1; 11 bases map to TRBD1. Germline assignment: CDR1 SGHAT and CDR2 FQDESV (reference sequence). The trim removed 5 bases at V and 7 bases at J, leaving 6 bases unmatched. The CDR3 runs 15 residues. The CDR3 spells CASSPDRGQIGELFF. The CDR3 region has the DNA TGTGCCAGCAGCCCGGACAGGGGGCAGATCGGGGAGCTGTTTTTT.

This chain uses TRBV30 with TRBJ1-1; possibly TRBD1 for D (5 bases). V gave up 0 bases and J gave up 5 bases, with 16 bases separating them. The V gene's germline CDR1 is GTSNPN and CDR2 SVGIG (reference sequence). The CDR3 runs 15 residues. CDR3 nucleotides: TGTGCCTGGAGTGTAGAAGGACAATCAACAACTGAAGCTTTCTTT. Its translation: CAWSVEGQSTTEAFF. Full variable domain (missing parts from reference TRBV30 and TRBJ1-1): SQTIHQWPATLVQPVGSPLSLECTVEGTSNPNLYWYRQAAGRGLQLLFYSVGIGQISSEVPQNLSASRPQDRQFILSSKKLLLSDSGFYLCAWSVEGQSTTEAFFGQGTRLTVV.

The chain links TRBV20-1 to TRBJ1-1, with unresolved D. Per the germline V gene, CDR1 is DFQATT and CDR2 is SNEGSKA (reference sequence). The V end was cut by 3 bases, the J end by 3 bases, with 14 bases between. The CDR3 totals 14 residues. The CDR3: CSASGGFGDTEAFF. For the CDR3, the DNA is TGCAGTGCTAGTGGAGGATTTGGAGACACTGAAGCTTTCTTT.

A note on this clone: Different DNA sequences within this sample yield the same CDR3. V gene TRBV4-1 combines with J gene TRBJ2-3; TRBD2 might be the D (6 bases). Trimming removed 3 bases from V and 5 bases from J, with 6 bases in between. The CDR3 extends over 12 amino acids. In germline, CDR1 is MGHRA, CDR2 YSYEKL. DNA for the CDR3: TGCGCCAGCAGCCAGGGGGGAGATACGCAGTATTTT. Its translation is CASSQGGDTQYF.

The chain links TRBV5-1 to TRBJ1-1, with 7 bases identical to TRBD1. The CDR3 contains 15 residues. The V and J ends lost 4 bases and 0 bases, in that order; junction bases with no gene match: 6. The germline CDR1 and CDR2 sequences are SGHRS and YFSETQ. The CDR3 DNA reads as TGCGCCAGCAGCCCGGGACAGACAATGAACACTGAAGCTTTCTTT. This codes for CASSPGQTMNTEAFF.

The V and J genes are TRBV3-1 (or the pseudogene TRBV3-2) and TRBJ2-6, with D perhaps matching TRBD1 (5 bases). This CDR3 is 16 amino acids long. The V and J ends lost 7 bases and 0 bases respectively, with 13 bases between them. Germline V gene lookup returns CDR1 LGHDT and CDR2 YNNKEL (reference sequence). The CDR3 loop is CASTPQGPSGANVLTF. CDR3 coding DNA: TGTGCCAGCACCCCTCAGGGCCCCTCTGGGGCCAACGTCCTGACTTTC.

The rearrangement links TRBV5-1 to TRBJ1-1, with D tentatively TRBD1 (6 bases). The V end lost 3 bases, the J end lost 1 base, and 7 bases lay between the germline ends. Germline CDR1 and CDR2: SGHRS and YFSETQ. The CDR3 consists of 13 residues. In DNA, the CDR3 is TGCGCCAGCAGCTGGACAGAGAACACTGAAGCTTTCTTT. It yields the protein CASSWTENTEAFF.